This T cell receptor beta chain is drawn from a study of blood T cell repertoires in COVID-19. Authors' methods: Using reference gene primer amplification, nucleated cell counts were estimated. This table comes from immunoSEQ multiplex PCR, and its TCRdb copy is limited to in-frame clones, with some not included. V, J and clone size reflect that table, while D and trimming were determined from the DNA. The sample includes some 80,000 clones, approximately 87% of them seen just once. CDR1 and CDR2 (germline): LNHDA, SQIVND (reference sequence). Trimming took off 3 bases at V and 1 base at J, with 6 bases between the two ends. The CDR3 runs to 13 residues.

V is TRBV19 and J is TRBJ1-1; no reliable D call. The TCR comes from a human donor in a cohort sampled during active COVID-19. The sample consisted of peripheral blood. This CDR3 reads CASSIRENTEAFF. CDR3 nucleotides: TGTGCCAGTAGTATCCGGGAGAACACTGAAGCTTTCTTT.